Presented here are 15 T cell receptor beta chains from one specimen sequenced in a study of blood T cell repertoires in COVID-19. This table comes from immunoSEQ multiplex PCR, and its TCRdb copy is limited to in-frame clones, with some not included. The sample consists of 120,000 to 150,000 clones, around nine tenths of them appearing once. The sequencing sample was made of peripheral blood. The receptors here all came from a woman between 45 and 60 years old with active or convalescent COVID-19.

The chain joins TRBV27 to TRBJ2-2, with D possibly TRBD2 on 6 matching bases. CDR1 and CDR2 from the germline V gene are MNHEY and SMNVEV (reference sequence). The CDR3 is 16 amino acids. V shed 8 bases and J shed 4 bases, with 20 bases lying between them. This CDR3 reads CASGHWSAGSTGELFF. DNA for the CDR3: TGTGCCAGCGGCCACTGGAGCGCGGGGAGCACCGGGGAGCTGTTTTTT.

The chain combines TRBV5-6 with TRBJ2-2; D perhaps matches TRBD1 (6 bases). V lost 2 bases, J lost 1 base, and 9 bases lay in between. Per the germline V gene, CDR1 is SGHDT and CDR2 is YYEEEE. The CDR3 consists of 15 residues. The CDR3 spells CASSFRGLNTGELFF. CDR3 nucleotide sequence: TGTGCCAGCAGCTTCAGGGGCCTGAACACCGGGGAGCTGTTTTTT.

This clone showed up just once. The chain couples TRBV27 to TRBJ1-5; D unresolved. The CDR3 consists of 14 residues. Germline CDR1 and CDR2: MNHEY and SMNVEV (reference sequence). V was pared by 0 bases and J by 5 bases, with 8 bases between. The CDR3 coding sequence is TGTGCCAGCAGTTTATCGTCCAGGCATCAGCCCCAGCATTTT. Amino acid sequence: CASSLSSRHQPQHF.

The gene calls are TRBV18 and TRBJ2-3; 7 bases match TRBD1. The germline V gene has CDR1 KGHSH and CDR2 LQKENI. The J segment lost 3 bases and the V segment lost 8 bases, leaving 14 bases of the junction unmatched. The CDR3 extends over 16 amino acids. CDR3 residues: CASRLGGSAGTDTQYF. The CDR3 DNA is TGTGCCAGCCGTCTAGGGGGCAGTGCAGGGACAGATACGCAGTATTTT.

The rearrangement joins TRBV29-1 to TRBJ2-7, with 9 bases that match TRBD2. The CDR3 has 12 residues. Unmatched junction bases numbered 3, after V lost 5 bases and J lost 4 bases. CDR1 and CDR2 (germline): SQVTM, ANQGSEA. The CDR3 loop reads CSVTSGGYEQYF. For the CDR3, the DNA is TGCAGCGTTACCAGCGGGGGGTACGAGCAGTACTTC.

The chain links TRBV27 to TRBJ2-3, with TRBD1 as a possible D gene (6 bases). V lost 3 bases to trimming and J lost 4 bases, with 17 bases between them. This CDR3 comprises 16 residues. Germline V CDR1 and CDR2: MNHEY, SMNVEV (reference sequence). The CDR3: CASSFGQGGIADTQYF. CDR3 bases: TGTGCCAGCAGTTTTGGTCAAGGGGGTATCGCAGATACGCAGTATTTT.

The CDR3 loop is CASSLGLGQGFYEQYF. The CDR3 DNA is TGTGCCAGCAGCTTAGGACTGGGACAGGGCTTCTACGAGCAGTACTTC. The chain uses TRBV13 and TRBJ2-7; 9 positions match TRBD1. From germline, CDR1 is PRHDT and CDR2 FYEKMQ (reference sequence). The CDR3 is 16 amino acids. With 0 bases clipped from V and 3 bases from J, the junction kept 6 bases outside the gene matches.

This clone was counted a few times. The chain links TRBV7-2 to TRBJ1-6; 8 bases line up with TRBD1. CDR1 and CDR2 from the germline V gene are SGHTA and FQGNSA. This CDR3 has 16 residues. V trimming: 0 bases; J trimming: 10 bases; junction bases outside the gene matches: 8. CDR3 protein: CASSLAPSGTGSPLHF. The CDR3, as DNA: TGTGCCAGCAGCTTAGCGCCATCCGGGACAGGATCACCCCTCCACTTT.

The J gene is TRBJ1-2, the V gene TRBV28; no firm D call. V was cut by 6 bases and J by 5 bases, with 16 bases left in between. Germline CDR1 MDHEN, CDR2 SYDVKM. This CDR3 spans 14 amino acids. CDR3 coding DNA: TGTGCCAGCAGACCCCTTATGTCGAGTTATGGCTACACCTTC. This gives the protein CASRPLMSSYGYTF.

The CDR3 here is CAWSGQGGGQPQHF. DNA of the CDR3: TGTGCCTGGAGTGGGCAGGGAGGAGGTCAGCCCCAGCATTTT. The chain carries TRBV30 and TRBJ1-5, with D perhaps matching TRBD1 (5 bases). There are 14 residues in the CDR3. V lost 1 base and J lost 6, with 13 bases in between. Germline V lookup: CDR1 GTSNPN, CDR2 SVGIG (reference sequence). The entire variable domain, with the rest obtained from reference TRBV30 and TRBJ1-5, is as follows: SQTIHQWPATLVQPVGSPLSLECTVEGTSNPNLYWYRQAAGRGLQLLFYSVGIGQISSEVPQNLSASRPQDRQFILSSKKLLLSDSGFYLCAWSGQGGGQPQHFGDGTRLSIL.

J is TRBJ1-2 and V is TRBV3-1 (or the pseudogene TRBV3-2); maybe TRBD1 (6 bases). The germline gives CDR1 LGHDT, CDR2 YNNKEL (reference sequence). This CDR3 region has 16 residues. Trimming removed 1 base at V and 7 bases at J, with 19 bases between. CDR3 sequence: CASSQVRLTGLSGYTF. The CDR3 DNA sequence: TGTGCCAGCAGCCAAGTCCGCCTTACAGGGTTGAGTGGCTACACCTTC.

The chain combines TRBV6-1 with TRBJ1-1; D may be TRBD1 (5 bases). This CDR3 has 15 residues. V was shortened by 0 bases and J by 4 bases, with 12 bases between the two germline ends. CDR1 MNHNS and CDR2 SASEGT come from the germline V gene. CDR3 region: CASSEAGALGTEAFF. The DNA for the CDR3 is TGTGCCAGCAGTGAAGCAGGGGCGCTGGGCACTGAAGCTTTCTTT.

This chain links TRBV18 with TRBJ2-2; TRBD2 matches at 9 bases. Trimming took 3 bases from V and 1 from J; bases not matched to a gene: 12. Germline values: CDR1 KGHSH, CDR2 LQKENI. This CDR3 has 19 residues. CDR3 residues: CASSPWASGAPENTGELFF. The CDR3 nucleotides read TGTGCCAGCTCACCCTGGGCTAGCGGGGCCCCAGAGAACACCGGGGAGCTGTTTTTT.

The chain employs TRBV5-1 and TRBJ2-3; D gene ambiguous. The CDR3 runs 14 residues. Germline lookup yields CDR1 SGHRS and CDR2 YFSETQ. V lost 3 bases and J 6 bases, leaving 14 bases between the germline ends. In nucleotides, the CDR3 is TGCGCCAGCAGCTCCACCCAAATCAGGGATACGCAGTATTTT. This sequence encodes CASSSTQIRDTQYF.

The genes are TRBV7-9 and TRBJ1-1; D not certain. The CDR3 sequence is 15 residues long. Between the trimmed V and J ends, which lost 1 base and 4 bases, there was a span of 13 bases. The germline V gene encodes CDR1 SEHNR and CDR2 FQNEAQ (reference sequence). The CDR3 spells CASSLVEGRGTEAFF. CDR3 nucleotide sequence: TGTGCCAGCAGCTTAGTGGAGGGTAGAGGCACTGAAGCTTTCTTT.